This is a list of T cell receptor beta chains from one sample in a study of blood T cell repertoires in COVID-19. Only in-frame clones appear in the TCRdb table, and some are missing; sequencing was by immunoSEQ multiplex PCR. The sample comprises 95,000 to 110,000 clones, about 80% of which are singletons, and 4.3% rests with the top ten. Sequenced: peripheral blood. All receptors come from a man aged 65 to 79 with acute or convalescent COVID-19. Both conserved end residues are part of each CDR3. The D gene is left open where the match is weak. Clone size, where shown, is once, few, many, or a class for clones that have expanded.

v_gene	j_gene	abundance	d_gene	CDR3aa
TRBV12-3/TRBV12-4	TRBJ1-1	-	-	CASSRRRGTEAFF
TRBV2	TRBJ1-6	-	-	CASSPREYNSPLHF
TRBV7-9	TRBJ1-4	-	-	CASSLYGARGEKLFF
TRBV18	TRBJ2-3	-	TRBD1	CASSPPRQGLSWADTQYF
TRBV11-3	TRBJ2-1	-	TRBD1	CASSLAGTVTYNEQFF
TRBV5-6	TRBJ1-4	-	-	CASSLEGKATNEKLFF
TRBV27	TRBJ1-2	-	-	CASSLSGGGFNYGYTF
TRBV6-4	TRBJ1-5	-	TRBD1	CASSGHRDRGNQPQHF
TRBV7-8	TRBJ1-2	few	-	CASSPSEGHGYTF
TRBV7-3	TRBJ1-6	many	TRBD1	CASSYGTANSPLHF
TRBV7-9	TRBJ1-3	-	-	CASSSSGAGNTIYF
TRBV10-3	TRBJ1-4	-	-	CAISESSKNEKLFF
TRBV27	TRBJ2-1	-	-	CASSLRSGGGIYNEQFF
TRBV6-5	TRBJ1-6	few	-	CASSYGTGDSPLHF
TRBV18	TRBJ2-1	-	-	CASSPGTLREQFF
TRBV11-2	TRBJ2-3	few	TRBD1	CATRGQGTDTQYF
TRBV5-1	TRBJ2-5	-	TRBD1	CASSLQGAVQETQYF